A single sample gave rise to the 9 T cell receptor beta chains below, sequenced in a study of blood T cell repertoires in COVID-19. Repertoires were generated with immunoSEQ multiplex PCR, while TCRdb's copy carries only in-frame clones and drops some. The sample holds about 220,000 clones; roughly 83% are singletons and the top ten take 1.3%. The sequenced sample consisted of PBMCs or T cells enriched from blood (not recorded which). The receptors derive from a woman in her thirties or forties with acute COVID-19.

The chain recombines TRBV18 with TRBJ1-1; maybe TRBD1 (6 bases). Per the germline V gene, CDR1 is KGHSH and CDR2 is LQKENI. This CDR3 contains 14 residues. The V end lost 6 bases, the J end lost 1 base, and 12 bases lay between the germline ends. CDR3 region: CASSRGQQNTEAFF. The CDR3 nucleotides are TGTGCCAGCTCTCGGGGACAACAGAACACTGAAGCTTTCTTT.

J is TRBJ1-6 and V is TRBV28; unclear D gene. The CDR3 extends over 13 amino acids. Germline assignment: CDR1 MDHEN and CDR2 SYDVKM. Trimming removed 7 bases at V and 9 bases at J, with 13 bases between. The CDR3 reads CASIGDRGSPLHF. The CDR3 nucleotides are TGTGCCAGCATCGGCGATCGCGGTTCACCCCTCCACTTT.

The V and J genes are TRBV7-6 and TRBJ2-3, with 9 nucleotides matching TRBD2. Germline V gene sequence: CDR1 SGHVS, CDR2 FNYEAQ. J gave up 4 bases and V 1 base, and 3 bases lay outside the gene matches. CDR3 size: 15 residues. For the CDR3, the DNA is TGTGCCAGCAGCTTAGTGGGACTAGCATCAGATACGCAGTATTTT. It specifies CASSLVGLASDTQYF.

The rearrangement joins TRBV9 to TRBJ2-7; TRBD1 matches at 8 bases. CDR3 length: 18 residues. The V gene end was trimmed by 0 bases and the J gene end by 6 bases; junction bases not matched to a gene: 17. Germline V gene data show CDR1 as SGDLS and CDR2 as YYNGEE. CDR3 sequence: CASSVVEEGTGRDGEQYF. In DNA, the CDR3 is TGTGCCAGCAGCGTAGTAGAAGAAGGGACAGGACGAGATGGCGAGCAGTACTTC.

J is TRBJ2-3 and V is TRBV2; 7 positions agree with TRBD1. The CDR3 length is 14 residues. Germline loops: CDR1 SNHLY, CDR2 FYNNEI. The J segment lost 5 bases and the V segment lost 6 bases, leaving 8 bases of the junction unmatched. CDR3 amino acids: CASRAHRGEDTQYF. In DNA form, the CDR3 reads TGTGCCAGCAGGGCGCACAGGGGAGAAGATACGCAGTATTTT.

The chain carries TRBV19 and TRBJ2-5, with 10 bases aligning to TRBD2. V lost 3 bases and J lost 4; bases outside the gene matches: 8. This CDR3 has 16 residues. In germline, CDR1 is LNHDA, CDR2 SQIVND (reference sequence). CDR3 loop: CASSMQGLAGVETQYF. The CDR3 DNA reads TGTGCCAGTAGTATGCAAGGCCTAGCGGGAGTAGAGACCCAGTACTTC.

The chain combines TRBV5-1 with TRBJ2-2; 7 nucleotides match TRBD1. The CDR3 contains 14 residues. The V gene's germline CDR1 is SGHRS and CDR2 YFSETQ. The junction had 5 bases not matched to a gene; V was cut back by 3 bases and J by 6 bases. CDR3 nucleotide sequence: TGCGCCAGCAGCTCGGAACAGGGGCCCGGGGAGCTGTTTTTT. Translating it yields CASSSEQGPGELFF.

This chain joins TRBV28 and TRBJ1-5, with unresolved D. Germline CDR1 and CDR2: MDHEN and SYDVKM. V was trimmed by 6 bases and J by 0 bases, leaving 15 bases between them. This CDR3 has 16 residues. The CDR3 here is CASSILDSDSNQPQHF. The CDR3 region has the DNA TGTGCCAGCAGCATCCTTGACTCAGATAGCAATCAGCCCCAGCATTTT.

This clone was seen more than once but under ten times. V and J are TRBV10-2 and TRBJ2-7, with 7 bases identical to TRBD2. The CDR3 is 12 residues long. The V gene end was trimmed by 9 bases and the J gene end by 4 bases; junction bases not matched to a gene: 6. From germline, CDR1 is WSHSY and CDR2 SAAADI. The CDR3 sequence is CASCGRRYEQYF. CDR3 DNA sequence: TGCGCCAGTTGCGGGAGAAGGTACGAGCAGTACTTC.